The 18 T cell receptor beta chains below all came from one sample that was sequenced in a study of alternative splicing in chronic myeloid leukemia remission. Each library started from approximately 1,000 ng total RNA with poly-A enrichment. With the bulk RNA-seq reads reprocessed, TCRdb shows one record per CDR3 protein and no DNA. The repertoire holds some 200 distinct CDR3 sequences, with just under 95% as singletons. What was sequenced was PBMCs. These receptors were taken from a person aged 25 to 49 in good health.

The chain combines TRBV6-2 or TRBV6-3 with TRBJ1-6. Per the germline V gene, CDR1 is MNHEY and CDR2 is SVGEGT. This CDR3 is 16 amino acids long. The CDR3 spells CASSYSMVQPNSPLHF.

V usage is TRBV7-6 and J usage is TRBJ2-3; TCRdb names TRBD1, which stays unverified in the absence of DNA. Germline CDR1 SGHVS, CDR2 FNYEAQ. This CDR3 has 14 amino acids. The chain's CDR3 is CASSPIQGADTQYF.

The chain couples TRBV28 to TRBJ2-7. The germline CDR1 and CDR2 sequences are MDHEN and SYDVKM. The CDR3 extends over 11 amino acids. CDR3 region: CATSINYEQYF.

The chain has TRBV7-9 and TRBJ1-2; TCRdb outputs TRBD1, but without DNA this stays unchecked. Germline CDR1 SEHNR, CDR2 FQNEAQ (reference sequence). The CDR3 sequence is 13 residues long. CDR3: CASSRTAAYGYTF.

This chain uses TRBV2 with TRBJ1-3. Germline CDR1 is SNHLY and CDR2 is FYNNEI. CDR3 length equals 14 residues. CDR3 sequence reads: CASSDRGSGNTIYF.

V and J are TRBV12-3 or TRBV12-4 and TRBJ1-3. The CDR3 runs 12 residues. CDR3 protein: CASTRAGNTIYF.

This clonotype has just one count. This sequence joins TRBV6-5 and TRBJ1-5; the TRBD1 assignment by TCRdb is unverifiable without DNA. Germline CDR1 MNHEY, CDR2 SVGAGI. The CDR3 has 16 amino acids. Here the CDR3 reads CASSAKTGTLNQPQHF.

The CDR3 sequence: CASSYTGNQPQHF. This chain joins TRBV6-6 and TRBJ1-5. The CDR3 length is 13 residues. CDR1 is MNHNY, CDR2 SVGAGI, per germline (reference sequence).

The genes are TRBV24/OR9-2 and TRBJ1-5; TCRdb gives TRBD1 as the D gene, but with no DNA this cannot be confirmed. TRBV24/OR9-2 is marked as an open reading frame, function uncertain. CDR3 length: 15 amino acids. The CDR3 is CATSDRGNYNQPQHF.

The chain couples TRBV11-1 to TRBJ2-1; checking the TCRdb D call of TRBD2 is not possible without DNA. This CDR3 comprises 14 residues. Per the germline V gene, CDR1 is SGHAT and CDR2 is FQDESV (reference sequence). The CDR3 here is CASSPAGNRHKQFF.

The chain has TRBV7-2 and TRBJ1-3. Germline-derived CDR1 and CDR2 are SGHTA and FQGNSA. CDR3 length: 15 residues. CDR3 sequence reads: CASSLAPSSGNTIYF.

V is TRBV20/OR9-2 and J is TRBJ1-6. TRBV20/OR9-2 is noted as an ORF with a role that remains uncertain. This CDR3 comprises 16 residues. CDR3: CSARDMGSSYNSPLHF.

This sequence joins TRBV29-1 and TRBJ2-7; with no DNA, the TCRdb D assignment of TRBD2 cannot be verified. The germline V gene encodes CDR1 SQVTM and CDR2 ANQGSEA. This CDR3 comprises 16 residues. The CDR3 here is CSASGGEWGSSYEQYF.

The V gene is TRBV7-9, the J gene TRBJ2-7; TCRdb indicates TRBD2, and absent DNA this call remains unverified. The germline CDR1 and CDR2 sequences are SEHNR and FQNEAQ (reference sequence). This CDR3 has 14 residues. The chain's CDR3 is CASSLPWGGYEQYF.

The chain is built from TRBV6-4 and TRBJ1-1; TCRdb lists TRBD1, though no DNA is available to test this call. The CDR3 is 14 amino acids. Germline CDR1 MRHNA, CDR2 SNTAGT. The CDR3 here is CASSDGDRKTEAFF.

The CDR3 is CASSHDRGHENGETQYF. The V call is TRBV7-9, the J call TRBJ2-5; the D call of TRBD1 rests on TCRdb alone, since no DNA is present to check it. The CDR3 extends over 17 amino acids. Germline V gene lookup returns CDR1 SEHNR and CDR2 FQNEAQ (reference sequence).

CDR3 residues: CASSAPPGRRLEQFF. The V call is TRBV5-6, the J call TRBJ2-1; lacking DNA, the TRBD2 call made by TCRdb goes unchecked. Per germline, CDR1 SGHDT and CDR2 YYEEEE. The CDR3 totals 15 residues.

This chain links TRBV20-1 with TRBJ2-1; checking the TCRdb D call of TRBD2 is not possible without DNA. Germline CDR1 is DFQATT and CDR2 is SNEGSKA (reference sequence). The CDR3 consists of 15 residues. The CDR3 sequence is CSARDVAEVYNEQFF.